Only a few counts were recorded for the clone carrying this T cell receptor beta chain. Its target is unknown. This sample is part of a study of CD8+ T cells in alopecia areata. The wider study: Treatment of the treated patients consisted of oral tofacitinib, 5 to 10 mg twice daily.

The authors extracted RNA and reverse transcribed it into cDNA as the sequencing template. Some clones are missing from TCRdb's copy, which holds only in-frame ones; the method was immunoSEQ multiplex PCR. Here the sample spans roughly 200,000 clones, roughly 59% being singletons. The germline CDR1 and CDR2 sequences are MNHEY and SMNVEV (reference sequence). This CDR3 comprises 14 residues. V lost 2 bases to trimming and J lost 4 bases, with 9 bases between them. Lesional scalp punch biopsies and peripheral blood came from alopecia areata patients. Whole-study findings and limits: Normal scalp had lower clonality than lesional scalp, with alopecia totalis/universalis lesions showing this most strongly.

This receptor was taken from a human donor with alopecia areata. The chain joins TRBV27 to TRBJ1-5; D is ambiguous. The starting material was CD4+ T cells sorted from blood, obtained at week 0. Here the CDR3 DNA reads TGTGCCAGCAGTTTAGGGGTGGGGAATCAGCCCCAGCATTTT. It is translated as CASSLGVGNQPQHF.